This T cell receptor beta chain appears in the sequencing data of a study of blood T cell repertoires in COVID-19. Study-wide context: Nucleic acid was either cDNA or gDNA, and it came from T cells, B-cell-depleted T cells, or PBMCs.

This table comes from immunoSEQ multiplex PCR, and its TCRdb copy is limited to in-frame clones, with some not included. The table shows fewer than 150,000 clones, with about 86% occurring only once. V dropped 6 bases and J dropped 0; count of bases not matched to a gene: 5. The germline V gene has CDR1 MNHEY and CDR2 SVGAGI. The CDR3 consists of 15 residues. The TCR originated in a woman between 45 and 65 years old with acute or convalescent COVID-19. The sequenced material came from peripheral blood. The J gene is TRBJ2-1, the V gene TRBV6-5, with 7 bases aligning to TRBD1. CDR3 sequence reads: CASSSQGSSYNEQFF. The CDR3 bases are TGTGCCAGCAGCTCACAGGGGAGCTCCTACAATGAGCAGTTCTTC.